This entry lists 10 T cell receptor beta chains sequenced from one sample in a study of OX40 agonist ivuxolimab in advanced cancers. Measured with immunoSEQ multiplex PCR; TCRdb has only the in-frame clones, and not every one. The sample lists tens of thousands of clones; roughly 87% were seen once. The source was CD4+ or CD8+ T cells sorted from blood, collected in a trial of the OX40 agonist ivuxolimab. The receptors derive from an adult with an advanced solid tumor such as melanoma, head and neck, liver or kidney cancer.

The chain links TRBV13 to TRBJ2-5; 9 positions match TRBD1. Germline V lookup: CDR1 PRHDT, CDR2 FYEKMQ (reference sequence). Trimming at V came to 2 bases and at J to 9 bases, leaving 19 bases not matched to a gene. The CDR3 sequence is 18 residues long. CDR3 sequence: CASSLRNPGQGYLHAQYF. CDR3 nucleotide sequence: TGTGCCAGCAGCTTACGTAACCCGGGACAGGGATACCTCCATGCCCAGTACTTC.

The chain links TRBV7-8 to TRBJ1-5; no clear D gene. The V end lost 4 bases, the J end lost 7 bases, and 11 bases lay between the germline ends. This CDR3 comprises 13 residues. CDR1 and CDR2 (germline): SGHVS, FQNEAQ. Here the CDR3 reads CASSSRREQPQHF. The CDR3 bases are TGTGCCAGCAGCTCCCGAAGGGAGCAGCCCCAGCATTTT.

The CDR3, as DNA: TGTGCCATCAGGTGGACAGGGGGGACTGAAGCTTTCTTT. Protein: CAIRWTGGTEAFF. The chain employs TRBV10-3 and TRBJ1-1; 10 bases are shared with TRBD1. Germline CDR1 reads ENHRY; CDR2 reads SYGVKD. This CDR3 comprises 13 residues. V lost 6 bases and J lost 5; bases outside the gene matches: 3.

This clone was seen a few times. CDR3 nucleotide sequence: TGTGCCATCAGTATGGGACAGGGGGCGGATGGCTACACCTTC. As protein: CAISMGQGADGYTF. The V gene is TRBV10-3, the J gene TRBJ1-2; 12 bases are shared with TRBD1. J lost 6 bases, V lost 5 bases, and 4 bases had no gene match. Per the germline V gene, CDR1 is ENHRY and CDR2 is SYGVKD. This CDR3 is 14 amino acids long.

The chain carries TRBV5-1 and TRBJ1-4; 9 bases align to TRBD1. V lost 1 base and J lost 8; bases outside the gene matches: 6. This CDR3 has 15 residues. Per germline, CDR1 SGHRS and CDR2 YFSETQ. CDR3 protein: CASSLSGQGGEKLFF. CDR3 bases: TGCGCCAGCAGCTTGTCGGGACAGGGAGGGGAAAAACTGTTTTTT.

The chain is built from TRBV30 and TRBJ1-1; D not resolved. CDR3 size: 14 residues. Germline lookup yields CDR1 GTSNPN and CDR2 SVGIG (reference sequence). V lost 2 bases to trimming and J lost 0 bases, with 10 bases between them. CDR3 in DNA: TGTGCCTGGAGTTCCGGACCCTTGAACACTGAAGCTTTCTTT. Translated, it gives CAWSSGPLNTEAFF.

Ten or more counts support this clone. The V call is TRBV4-1, the J call TRBJ1-2, with unresolved D. Germline lookup yields CDR1 MGHRA and CDR2 YSYEKL. The ends were cut back, 7 bases at V and 4 bases at J, with 16 bases in the middle. The length of the CDR3 is 14 residues. Here the CDR3 reads CASTDPRGFYGYTF. DNA of the CDR3: TGCGCCAGCACGGACCCTAGAGGGTTCTATGGCTACACCTTC.

Regarding this clone: The junction does not match germline at one end; this may be a read error. The chain links TRBV7-2 to TRBJ1-2; 9 bases line up with TRBD1. Germline CDR1 SGHTA, CDR2 FQGNSA. The CDR3 extends over 17 amino acids. The CDR3 bases are TGTGCCAGCAGCCTAGCCCCCTATGCCGGGACAGGGTATGGCTACACCTTC. Amino acids: CASSLAPYAGTGYGYTF.

The chain joins TRBV12-5 to TRBJ2-7, with D tentatively TRBD1 or TRBD2 (5 bases each). Germline lookup yields CDR1 LGHNT and CDR2 FRNRAP. This CDR3 has 12 residues. The V and J ends lost 11 bases and 2 bases respectively, with 13 bases between them. This CDR3 reads CASLGDTYEQYF. The DNA of the CDR3 is TGTGCTTCCCTGGGGGATACCTACGAGCAGTACTTC.

The chain links TRBV9 to TRBJ2-2; TRBD1 matches 7 bases. J lost 2 bases, V lost 0 bases, and 4 bases had no gene match. Germline V gene data show CDR1 as SGDLS and CDR2 as YYNGEE. The CDR3 has 16 residues. CDR3: CASSVVRGRNTGELFF. CDR3 sequence (DNA): TGTGCCAGCAGCGTAGTGAGGGGGCGAAACACCGGGGAGCTGTTTTTT.